These 16 T cell receptor beta chains were all obtained from the same sample, sequenced in a study of T cell responses to AZD1222 COVID-19 vaccine. Some clones are missing from TCRdb's copy, which holds only in-frame ones; the method was immunoSEQ multiplex PCR. The profile shows about 130,000 clones, about 90% of them singletons. Sequences were derived from peripheral blood, sampled on day 0 of AZD1222 vaccination. These receptor sequences come from an adult in good health.

This clone was seen once. J is TRBJ2-2 and V is TRBV5-1; 9 bases match TRBD1. The V gene end was trimmed by 0 bases and the J gene end by 6 bases; junction bases not matched to a gene: 3. Germline CDR1 is SGHRS and CDR2 is YFSETQ. The CDR3 extends over 15 amino acids. The DNA for the CDR3 is TGCGCCAGCAGCTTGGACAGGGGGCGAGCCGGGGAGCTGTTTTTT. Translating it yields CASSLDRGRAGELFF. Full variable domain (rest looked up from reference TRBV5-1 and TRBJ2-2): KAGVTQTPRYLIKTRGQQVTLSCSPISGHRSVSWYQQTPGQGLQFLFEYFSETQRNKGNFPGRFSGRQFSNSRSEMNVSTLELGDSALYLCASSLDRGRAGELFFGEGSRLTVL.

CDR3 sequence: CASSLSGGRGYTF. CDR3 sequence (DNA): TGTGCCAGCAGTCTATCGGGGGGTAGAGGCTACACCTTC. The chain carries TRBV28 and TRBJ1-2; a weak D match, TRBD1 (5 bases). Between the trimmed V and J ends, which lost 5 bases and 8 bases, there was a span of 15 bases. CDR3 length: 13 amino acids. The germline CDR1 and CDR2 sequences are MDHEN and SYDVKM.

The CDR3, as DNA: TGCGCCAGCAGCCCTAGGACAGGGGAAGGTGAAAAACTGTTTTTT. It is translated as CASSPRTGEGEKLFF. The chain couples TRBV5-1 to TRBJ1-4, with 9 bases that match TRBD1. The CDR3 is 15 residues long. Germline loops: CDR1 SGHRS, CDR2 YFSETQ. The V gene end was trimmed by 4 bases and the J gene end by 7 bases; junction bases not matched to a gene: 8.

V is TRBV21-1 and J is TRBJ2-7; no check of the table's D call, TRBD2, against the DNA was made. TRBV21-1 constitutes a pseudogene. The CDR3 totals 15 residues. The CDR3 spells CASSNGGRASYEQYF. As DNA, the CDR3 is TGTGCCAGCAGCAATGGTGGGAGGGCCTCCTACGAGCAGTACTTC.

V and J are TRBV11-3 and TRBJ1-1, with a weak D call TRBD1 (5 bases). V lost 1 base and J 10 bases, leaving 13 bases between the germline ends. Germline CDR1 reads SGHNT; CDR2 reads YENEEA. The CDR3 covers 13 residues. The CDR3 sequence: CASSLAPGTRAFF. The CDR3 DNA reads TGTGCCAGCAGCTTAGCCCCCGGGACTCGAGCTTTCTTT.

The DNA of the CDR3 is TGTGCCAGCAGGGATATCCCTGGAAACACCATATATTTT. Encoded protein: CASRDIPGNTIYF. This chain links TRBV2 with TRBJ1-3; D is unresolved. The CDR3 totals 13 residues. V lost 6 bases, J lost 2 bases, and 8 bases lay in between. From germline, CDR1 is SNHLY and CDR2 FYNNEI.

This sequence joins TRBV5-1 and TRBJ1-3; no reliable D call. V was pared by 1 base and J by 0 bases, with 5 bases between. Per the germline V gene, CDR1 is SGHRS and CDR2 is YFSETQ. The CDR3 length is 14 residues. The CDR3 here is CASSLQDSGNTIYF. The DNA of the CDR3 is TGCGCCAGCAGCTTGCAGGACTCTGGAAACACCATATATTTT.

This chain uses TRBV6-2 or TRBV6-3 with TRBJ2-1; D call uncertain. V was trimmed by 6 bases and J by 5 bases, leaving 2 bases between them. The germline V gene has CDR1 MNHEY and CDR2 SVGEGT. This CDR3 spans 10 amino acids. CDR3 DNA sequence: TGTGCCAGCAGCAACAATGAGCAGTTCTTC. This gives the protein CASSNNEQFF.

The chain recombines TRBV5-4 with TRBJ2-3; no clear D gene. The germline CDR1 and CDR2 sequences are SGHNT and YYREEE (reference sequence). The CDR3 totals 14 residues. Trimming shortened V by 4 bases and J by 0 bases, and 9 bases separated the two germline ends. This CDR3 reads CASSKETSTDTQYF. CDR3 DNA sequence: TGTGCCAGCAGCAAAGAAACTAGCACAGATACGCAGTATTTT. Based on the CDR3 plus reference TRBV5-4 and TRBJ2-3, the full variable domain is ETGVTQSPTHLIKTRGQQVTLRCSSQSGHNTVSWYQQALGQGPQFIFQYYREEENGRGNFPPRFSGLQFPNYSSELNVNALELDDSALYLCASSKETSTDTQYFGPGTRLTVL.

Details on this clone: An end of the junction differs from the germline gene, which may be a read error. This chain connects TRBV27 to TRBJ2-3; D is unresolved. Looked up from germline, CDR1 is MNHEY and CDR2 is SMNVEV (reference sequence). The CDR3 extends over 12 amino acids. The CDR3: CASSPSIDTQYF. In DNA form, the CDR3 reads TGTGCCAGCAGTCCCAGCATAGATACGCAGTATTTT.

The CDR3 spells CASSAGRSSGNTIYF. CDR3 nucleotide sequence: TGTGCCAGTAGTGCCGGACGGAGCTCTGGAAACACCATATATTTT. The chain carries TRBV19 and TRBJ1-3; D remains ambiguous. The CDR3 runs to 15 residues. V dropped 5 bases and J dropped 0 bases, with 11 bases sitting between them. Germline-derived CDR1 and CDR2 are LNHDA and SQIVND (reference sequence).

The chain employs TRBV30 and TRBJ1-6; 8 bases align to TRBD1. Germline CDR1 reads GTSNPN; CDR2 reads SVGIG (reference sequence). J was trimmed by 9 bases and V by 0 bases; bases with no gene match: 4. The CDR3 loop spans 14 amino acids. CDR3 loop: CAWSVQQGVSPLHF. The CDR3 nucleotides are TGTGCCTGGAGTGTACAACAGGGGGTTTCACCCCTCCACTTT. Full variable domain (remainder filled in from reference TRBV30 and TRBJ1-6): SQTIHQWPATLVQPVGSPLSLECTVEGTSNPNLYWYRQAAGRGLQLLFYSVGIGQISSEVPQNLSASRPQDRQFILSSKKLLLSDSGFYLCAWSVQQGVSPLHFGNGTRLTVT.

The chain links TRBV11-2 to TRBJ1-2; TRBD1 matches at 7 bases. The CDR3 has 12 residues. Germline CDR1 reads SGHAT; CDR2 reads FQNNGV. V trimming: 5 bases; J trimming: 7 bases; junction bases outside the gene matches: 4. The CDR3 region is CASSRQGGGYTF. CDR3 DNA: TGTGCCAGCAGCAGACAGGGCGGTGGCTACACCTTC.

The gene calls are TRBV4-1 and TRBJ2-2, with 12 bases fitting TRBD2. This CDR3 is built from 17 residues. V lost 2 bases to trimming and J lost 4 bases; unmatched junction nucleotides: 5. Germline-derived CDR1 and CDR2 are MGHRA and YSYEKL. In DNA form, the CDR3 reads TGCGCCAGCAGCCAATCCTGGACTAGCGGGACCACCGGGGAGCTGTTTTTT. This sequence encodes CASSQSWTSGTTGELFF.

V usage is TRBV5-5 and J usage is TRBJ1-1, with a weak D call TRBD1 (5 bases). V gave up 4 bases and J gave up 7 bases, with 17 bases separating them. The CDR3 is 14 residues long. Germline values: CDR1 SGHKS, CDR2 YYEKEE (reference sequence). The chain's CDR3 is CASSTGLPGGEAFF. The CDR3 DNA is TGTGCCAGCAGCACGGGACTTCCAGGAGGTGAAGCTTTCTTT.

This clone was observed a handful of times. This sequence joins TRBV28 and TRBJ1-2; 12 bases agree with TRBD1. The germline gives CDR1 MDHEN, CDR2 SYDVKM. Trimming at V came to 5 bases and at J to 7 bases, leaving 5 bases not matched to a gene. The CDR3 sequence is 14 residues long. The CDR3 nucleotides are TGTGCCAGCAGTCCGGGGACAGGGGGCATTGGCTACACCTTC. Protein product: CASSPGTGGIGYTF.